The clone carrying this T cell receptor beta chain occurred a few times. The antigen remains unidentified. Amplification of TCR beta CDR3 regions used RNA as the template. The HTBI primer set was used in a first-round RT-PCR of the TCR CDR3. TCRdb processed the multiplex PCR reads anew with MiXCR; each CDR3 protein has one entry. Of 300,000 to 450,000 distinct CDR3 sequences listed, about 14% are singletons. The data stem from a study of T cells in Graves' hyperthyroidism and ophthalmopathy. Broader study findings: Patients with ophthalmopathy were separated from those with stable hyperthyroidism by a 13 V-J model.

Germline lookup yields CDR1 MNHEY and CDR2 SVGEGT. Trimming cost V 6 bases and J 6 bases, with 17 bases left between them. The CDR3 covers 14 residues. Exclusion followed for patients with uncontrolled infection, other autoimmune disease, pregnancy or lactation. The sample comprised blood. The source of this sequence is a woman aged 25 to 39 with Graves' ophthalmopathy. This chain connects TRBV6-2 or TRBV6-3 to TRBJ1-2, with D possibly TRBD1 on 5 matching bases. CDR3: CASREKFGDHGYTF. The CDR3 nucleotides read TGTGCCAGCAGGGAAAAGTTTGGGGACCATGGCTACACCTTC.